The 20 T cell receptor beta chains below come from one sample, sequenced in a study of T cells of healthy individuals. Each CDR3 protein is one row after TCRdb ran MiXCR on the 5' RACE reads. The profile shows around 83,000 distinct CDR3 sequences, about 5.5% of them singletons. These receptors originate from a female donor in good health.

CDR3 in amino acids: CASSPIGFGGNEQYF. The CDR3 bases are TGTGCCAGCAGTCCCATTGGGTTCGGTGGAAACGAGCAGTACTTC. The J gene is TRBJ2-7, the V gene TRBV3-1; D gene ambiguous. The V end was cut by 6 bases, the J end by 5 bases, with 20 bases between. The germline CDR1 and CDR2 sequences are LGHDT and YNNKEL (reference sequence). The CDR3 totals 15 residues.

The chain has TRBV28 and TRBJ1-4; 8 positions agree with TRBD1. With V trimmed by 6 bases and J by 0 bases, 3 bases remained unmatched. CDR1 is MDHEN and CDR2 is SYDVKM in the germline V gene. CDR3 size: 15 residues. In DNA form, the CDR3 reads TGTGCCAGCAGGGACAGGGCTGCAACTAATGAAAAACTGTTTTTT. Translation gives CASRDRAATNEKLFF.

The rearrangement joins TRBV12-5 to TRBJ1-1; D call uncertain. The CDR3 has 13 residues. The V end was cut by 1 base, the J end by 1 base, with 4 bases between. Germline assignment: CDR1 LGHNT and CDR2 FRNRAP. CDR3: CASGLGRNTEAFF. The CDR3 DNA sequence: TGTGCTAGTGGTTTGGGCAGGAACACTGAAGCTTTCTTT. The variable domain in full, completed from reference TRBV12-5 and TRBJ1-1, reads DARVTQTPRHKVTEMGQEVTMRCQPILGHNTVFWYRQTMMQGLELLAYFRNRAPLDDSGMPKDRFSAEMPDATLATLKIQPSEPRDSAVYFCASGLGRNTEAFFGQGTRLTVV.

Many counts were recorded for this clonotype. This chain links TRBV5-1 with TRBJ2-3; 8 bases are a match to TRBD1. This CDR3 is 13 amino acids long. V shed 8 bases and J 4 bases; nucleotides not matched to a gene: 6. Germline CDR1 reads SGHRS; CDR2 reads YFSETQ. The CDR3 reads CASGQGMPDTQYF. As DNA, the CDR3 is TGCGCCAGTGGACAGGGTATGCCAGATACGCAGTATTTT.

Ten or more counts support this clonotype. The chain has TRBV9 and TRBJ2-7, with 11 bases matching TRBD1. J was trimmed by 5 bases and V by 2 bases; bases with no gene match: 6. Germline V lookup: CDR1 SGDLS, CDR2 YYNGEE. This CDR3 is built from 15 residues. The CDR3 loop is CASSVGPGQGDEQYF. In DNA, the CDR3 is TGTGCCAGCAGCGTGGGCCCGGGACAGGGGGACGAGCAGTACTTC. Drawing the rest from reference TRBV9 and TRBJ2-7, the complete variable domain is DSGVTQTPKHLITATGQRVTLRCSPRSGDLSVYWYQQSLDQGLQFLIQYYNGEERAKGNILERFSAQQFPDLHSELNLSSLELGDSALYFCASSVGPGQGDEQYFGPGTRLTVT.

This clonotype was detected only a few times. The gene calls are TRBV4-3 and TRBJ2-7; 9 positions agree with TRBD2. With 0 bases clipped from V and 3 bases from J, the junction kept 12 bases outside the gene matches. CDR3 length: 18 amino acids. Per the germline V gene, CDR1 is LGHNA and CDR2 is YSLEER. CDR3 amino acids: CASSQEYFVAGAVYEQYF. In DNA form, the CDR3 reads TGCGCCAGCAGCCAAGAGTACTTTGTAGCGGGAGCGGTCTACGAGCAGTACTTC.

At least ten counts were recorded for this clonotype. V usage is TRBV10-3 and J usage is TRBJ2-6; 11 bases agree with TRBD1. V lost 1 base, J lost 4 bases, and 6 bases stayed unmatched. Germline assignment: CDR1 ENHRY and CDR2 SYGVKD. CDR3 length: 18 residues. CDR3 amino acids: CAISEFGTGGAGANVLTF. The CDR3, as DNA: TGTGCCATCAGTGAGTTTGGGACAGGGGGAGCCGGGGCCAACGTCCTGACTTTC.

This clonotype was counted ten times or more. V usage is TRBV12-3 or TRBV12-4 and J usage is TRBJ1-4, with D unresolved. The CDR3 extends over 12 amino acids. Between the trimmed V and J ends, which lost 5 bases and 5 bases, there was a span of 6 bases. Written as DNA, the CDR3 is TGTGCCAGCAGTGGGATAAATGAAAAACTGTTTTTT. Protein sequence: CASSGINEKLFF.

This clonotype was recorded many times. The chain recombines TRBV10-3 with TRBJ1-4, with D unclear. Germline V gene lookup returns CDR1 ENHRY and CDR2 SYGVKD. Trimming pared 2 bases from V and 0 bases from J, leaving 16 bases between. The CDR3 totals 18 residues. CDR3 in DNA: TGTGCCATCAGTGAGGGATCGGGTAGGGCAGCAACTAATGAAAAACTGTTTTTT. As protein: CAISEGSGRAATNEKLFF.

This clonotype was counted ten times or more. The chain has TRBV7-2 and TRBJ2-4; D is possibly TRBD1 or TRBD2 (6 bases each). V was cut by 6 bases and J by 3 bases, with 12 bases left in between. Germline values: CDR1 SGHTA, CDR2 FQGNSA. The CDR3 contains 14 residues. CDR3 amino acids: CASSKQGGKNIQYF. The CDR3 region has the DNA TGTGCCAGCAGTAAACAGGGAGGCAAAAACATTCAGTACTTC.

This clonotype was recorded a few times. The gene calls are TRBV5-1 and TRBJ2-1; 12 bases are shared with TRBD2. V gave up 2 bases and J gave up 4 bases; unmatched junction bases: 13. Germline CDR1 reads SGHRS; CDR2 reads YFSETQ. The CDR3 consists of 19 residues. The CDR3: CASSLSSLAGGVQYNEQFF. The DNA of the CDR3 is TGCGCCAGCAGCTTAAGTTCCCTAGCGGGAGGGGTGCAGTACAATGAGCAGTTCTTC.

This clonotype has more than one count but fewer than ten. The J gene is TRBJ2-5, the V gene TRBV6-2 or TRBV6-3; D gene uncertain. Germline V gives CDR1 MNHEY, CDR2 SVGEGT. CDR3 length: 15 amino acids. Trimming took off 6 bases at V and 5 bases at J, with 19 bases between the two ends. The CDR3 nucleotides are TGTGCCAGCAGGCCTGCCGGGCCCCATGGGGAGACCCAGTACTTC. Its protein product is CASRPAGPHGETQYF.

This clonotype was found many times. The chain joins TRBV4-1 to TRBJ2-7, with TRBD1 as a possible D gene (5 bases). Trimming shortened V by 0 bases and J by 2 bases, and 17 bases separated the two germline ends. Looked up from germline, CDR1 is MGHRA and CDR2 is YSYEKL. This CDR3 contains 17 residues. The chain's CDR3 is CASSQDVVRLRAYEQYF. CDR3 in DNA: TGCGCCAGCAGCCAAGACGTAGTCCGGCTCAGGGCCTACGAGCAGTACTTC.

This clonotype was picked up many times. The chain couples TRBV12-3 or TRBV12-4 to TRBJ1-3; D perhaps matches TRBD1 (5 bases). The CDR3 is 14 residues long. The germline V and J ends were trimmed by 2 bases and 0 bases, with 5 bases remaining between them. The CDR3 nucleotides are TGTGCCAGCAGTTTAAGGGGCTCTGGAAACACCATATATTTT. This sequence encodes CASSLRGSGNTIYF.

This clonotype was recorded at least ten times. The chain has TRBV2 and TRBJ2-1; TRBD2 aligns across 11 bases. V lost 6 bases, J lost 5 bases, and 9 bases stayed unmatched. The CDR3 has 16 amino acids. CDR1 and CDR2 from the germline V gene are SNHLY and FYNNEI. The CDR3 protein is CASSRPLAGVDNEQFF. CDR3 bases: TGTGCCAGCAGCAGACCACTAGCGGGAGTGGACAATGAGCAGTTCTTC.

This clonotype was counted many times. V and J are TRBV7-3 and TRBJ2-1; D possibly corresponds to TRBD1 (6 bases). The CDR3 runs 14 residues. V dropped 5 bases and J dropped 7 bases, with 15 bases sitting between them. The germline V gene has CDR1 SGHTA and CDR2 FQGTGA. CDR3 bases: TGTGCCAGCAGCGCTAACCAGGGGCGTAATGAGCAGTTCTTC. Amino acid sequence: CASSANQGRNEQFF.

Ten or more counts support this clonotype. J is TRBJ2-5 and V is TRBV24-1, with a tentative D call TRBD1 (7 bases). The CDR3 totals 16 residues. V was pared by 0 bases and J by 4 bases, with 14 bases between. In germline, CDR1 is KGHDR, CDR2 SFDVKD. The CDR3 spells CATSDLPGGRGETQYF. Here the CDR3 DNA reads TGTGCCACCAGTGATTTGCCAGGGGGGAGAGGAGAGACCCAGTACTTC.

There are many counts of this clonotype. The rearrangement uses TRBV9 and TRBJ2-5; D is tentatively TRBD1 or TRBD2 (5 bases each). The V gene lost 0 bases and the J gene lost 5 bases, with 11 bases spanning the gap. There are 14 residues in the CDR3. Germline values: CDR1 SGDLS, CDR2 YYNGEE. This CDR3 reads CASSVAGTEETQYF. CDR3 coding DNA: TGTGCCAGCAGCGTAGCAGGGACCGAGGAGACCCAGTACTTC.

This clonotype has a count of ten or more. V gene TRBV6-6 combines with J gene TRBJ2-7; tentatively, D is TRBD1 (5 bases). The length of the CDR3 is 12 residues. The V gene's germline CDR1 is MNHNY and CDR2 SVGAGI (reference sequence). V gave up 6 bases and J gave up 5 bases, with 11 bases separating them. This chain's CDR3 is CASSSLGDEQYF. In nucleotides, the CDR3 is TGTGCCAGCAGCTCCCTAGGGGACGAGCAGTACTTC.

The chain links TRBV6-5 to TRBJ2-1, with D maybe TRBD2 (5 bases). The V gene lost 7 bases and the J gene lost 8 bases, with 27 bases spanning the gap. Germline-derived CDR1 and CDR2 are MNHEY and SVGAGI. The length of the CDR3 is 17 residues. The CDR3 region has the DNA TGTGCCAGCACTACCTTCCGCAGCGGAGCCGTTATCGATGAGCAGTTCTTC. Protein sequence: CASTTFRSGAVIDEQFF.